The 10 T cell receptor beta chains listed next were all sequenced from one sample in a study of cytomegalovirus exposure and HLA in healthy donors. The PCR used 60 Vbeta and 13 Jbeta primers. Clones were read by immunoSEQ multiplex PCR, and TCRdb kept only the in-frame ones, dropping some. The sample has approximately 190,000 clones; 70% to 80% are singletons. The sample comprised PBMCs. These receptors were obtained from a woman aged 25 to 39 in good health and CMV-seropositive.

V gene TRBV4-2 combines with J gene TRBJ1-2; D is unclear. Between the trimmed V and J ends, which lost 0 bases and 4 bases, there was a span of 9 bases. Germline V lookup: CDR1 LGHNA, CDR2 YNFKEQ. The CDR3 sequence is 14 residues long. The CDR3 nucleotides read TGTGCCAGCAGCCAAGAAAACAGTTTCTATGGCTACACCTTC. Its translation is CASSQENSFYGYTF.

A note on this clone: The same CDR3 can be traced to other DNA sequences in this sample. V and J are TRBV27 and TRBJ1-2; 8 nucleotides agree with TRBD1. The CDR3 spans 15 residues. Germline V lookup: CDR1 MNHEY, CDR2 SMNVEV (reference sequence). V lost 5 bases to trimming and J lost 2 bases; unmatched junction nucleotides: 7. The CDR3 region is CASSPRTGLNYGYTF. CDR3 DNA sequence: TGTGCCAGCAGTCCCCGGACAGGGCTCAACTATGGCTACACCTTC.

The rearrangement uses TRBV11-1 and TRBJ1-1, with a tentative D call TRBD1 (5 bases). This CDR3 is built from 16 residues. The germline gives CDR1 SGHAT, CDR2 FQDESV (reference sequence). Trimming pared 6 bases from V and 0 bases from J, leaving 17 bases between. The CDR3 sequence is CASRPAGTGMNTEAFF. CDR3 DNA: TGTGCCAGCAGACCGGCGGGGACGGGAATGAACACTGAAGCTTTCTTT.

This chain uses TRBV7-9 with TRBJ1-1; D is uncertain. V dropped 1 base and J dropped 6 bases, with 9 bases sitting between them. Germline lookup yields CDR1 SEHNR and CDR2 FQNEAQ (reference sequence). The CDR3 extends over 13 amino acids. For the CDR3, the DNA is TGTGCCAGCAGCTTAGGGGAGTTATCTGAAGCTTTCTTT. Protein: CASSLGELSEAFF.

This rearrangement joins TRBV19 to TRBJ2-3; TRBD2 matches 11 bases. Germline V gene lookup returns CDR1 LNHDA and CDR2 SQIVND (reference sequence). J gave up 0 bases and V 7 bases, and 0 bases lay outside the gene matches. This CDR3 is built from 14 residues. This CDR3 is CASTSGRSTDTQYF. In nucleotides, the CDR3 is TGTGCCAGTACTAGCGGGAGGAGCACAGATACGCAGTATTTT.

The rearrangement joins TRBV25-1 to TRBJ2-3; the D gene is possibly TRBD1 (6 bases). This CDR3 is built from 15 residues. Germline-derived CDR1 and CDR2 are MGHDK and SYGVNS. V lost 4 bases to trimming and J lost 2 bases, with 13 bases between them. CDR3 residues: CASSARDTLTDTQYF. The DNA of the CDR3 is TGTGCCAGCAGTGCTCGGGACACCCTCACAGATACGCAGTATTTT.

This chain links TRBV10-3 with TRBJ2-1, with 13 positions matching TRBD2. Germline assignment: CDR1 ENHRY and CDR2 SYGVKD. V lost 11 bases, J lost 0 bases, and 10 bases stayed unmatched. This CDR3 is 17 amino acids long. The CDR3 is CASSGLAGQSSYNEQFF. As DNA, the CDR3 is TGTGCCTCTTCGGGACTAGCGGGACAGAGCTCCTACAATGAGCAGTTCTTC.

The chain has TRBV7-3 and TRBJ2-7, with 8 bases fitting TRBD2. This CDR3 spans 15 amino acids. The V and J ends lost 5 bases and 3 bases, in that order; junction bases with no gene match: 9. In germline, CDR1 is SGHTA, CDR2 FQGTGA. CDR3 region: CASSGGPAGVYEQYF. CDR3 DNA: TGTGCCAGCAGCGGCGGTCCAGCGGGGGTCTACGAGCAGTACTTC.

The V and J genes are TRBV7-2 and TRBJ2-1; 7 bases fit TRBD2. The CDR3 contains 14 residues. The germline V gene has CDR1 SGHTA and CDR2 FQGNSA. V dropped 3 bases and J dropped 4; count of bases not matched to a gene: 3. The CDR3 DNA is TGTGCCAGCAGCTTGGCGGGAGTTTACAATGAGCAGTTCTTC. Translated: CASSLAGVYNEQFF. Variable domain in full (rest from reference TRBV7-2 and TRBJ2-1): GAGVSQSPSNKVTEKGKDVELRCDPISGHTALYWYRQSLGQGLEFLIYFQGNSAPDKSGLPSDRFSAERTGGSVSTLTIQRTQQEDSAVYLCASSLAGVYNEQFFGPGTRLTVL.

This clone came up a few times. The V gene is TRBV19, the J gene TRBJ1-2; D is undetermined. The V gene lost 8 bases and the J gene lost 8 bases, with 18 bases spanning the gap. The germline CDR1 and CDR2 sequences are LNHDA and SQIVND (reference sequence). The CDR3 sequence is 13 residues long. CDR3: CASQTRLQGGYTF. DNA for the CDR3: TGTGCCAGTCAGACGCGACTTCAAGGCGGCTACACCTTC.